One and the same sample provided the 25 T cell receptor beta chains below, sequenced in a study of blood T cell repertoires in COVID-19. Repertoires were generated with immunoSEQ multiplex PCR, while TCRdb's copy carries only in-frame clones and drops some. The repertoire consists of around 170,000 clones, with around two thirds occurring once and the leading ten covering about 3%. Sequences were obtained from peripheral blood. These receptors were collected from a woman older than 75 with acute or convalescent COVID-19.

The chain recombines TRBV5-1 with TRBJ2-7, with TRBD2 matching 8 bases. The CDR3 contains 14 residues. Germline CDR1 is SGHRS and CDR2 is YFSETQ. The V and J ends lost 4 bases and 6 bases, in that order; junction bases with no gene match: 9. As DNA, the CDR3 is TGCGCCAGCAGCATCACTAGCGGTGTTTCCGAGCAGTACTTC. This encodes CASSITSGVSEQYF.

This chain uses TRBV29-1 with TRBJ2-3; 7 bases line up with TRBD1. CDR3 size: 17 residues. The germline gives CDR1 SQVTM, CDR2 ANQGSEA. The V segment lost 1 base and the J segment 3 bases; nucleotides outside the gene matches: 13. The CDR3 coding sequence is TGCAGCGTTGAAGGCCGACCGACAGGGTTTTTAACAGATACGCAGTATTTT. It specifies CSVEGRPTGFLTDTQYF.

This clone was seen repeatedly, ten times or more. The V call is TRBV7-8, the J call TRBJ2-1; D call uncertain. There are 13 residues in the CDR3. Trimming stripped 1 base from V and 4 bases from J, with 5 bases between. Germline CDR1 SGHVS, CDR2 FQNEAQ. The CDR3 nucleotides are TGTGCCAGCAGCTTAGAACTTTACAATGAGCAGTTCTTC. This translates into CASSLELYNEQFF.

This clone was detected only once. The chain carries TRBV12-3 or TRBV12-4 and TRBJ1-4; 7 bases are shared with TRBD1. Losses at the gene ends were 7 bases for V and 11 bases for J; bases not matched to a gene: 7. There are 12 residues in the CDR3. CDR3 nucleotides: TGTGCCAGCAAGGGCAGGGGGAATAAACTGTTTTTT. It yields the protein CASKGRGNKLFF.

The chain links TRBV28 to TRBJ1-3, with D tentatively TRBD1 (5 bases). Trimming left V 1 base short and J 5 bases short, with 12 bases between. Germline V gives CDR1 MDHEN, CDR2 SYDVKM. This CDR3 has 15 amino acids. In DNA, the CDR3 is TGTGCCAGCAGTTTATACAGGCCCCCGAGAAACACCATATATTTT. This sequence encodes CASSLYRPPRNTIYF.

The genes are TRBV19 and TRBJ2-3, with TRBD1 matching over 7 bases. V gave up 3 bases and J gave up 4 bases; unmatched junction bases: 4. This CDR3 contains 14 residues. Germline CDR1 and CDR2: LNHDA and SQIVND (reference sequence). The CDR3 coding sequence is TGTGCCAGTAGTATTCCCAGGGGGTCAGATACGCAGTATTTT. Encoded protein: CASSIPRGSDTQYF.

This chain uses TRBV2 with TRBJ2-1, with 10 bases that match TRBD1. The CDR3 spans 15 residues. The germline gives CDR1 SNHLY, CDR2 FYNNEI. The V gene end was trimmed by 6 bases and the J gene end by 9 bases; junction bases not matched to a gene: 11. This chain's CDR3 is CASSVQGQGFAEQFF. The DNA for the CDR3 is TGTGCCAGCAGCGTCCAGGGACAGGGGTTCGCTGAGCAGTTCTTC.

This chain uses TRBV28 with TRBJ1-1; 7 bases match TRBD1. J gave up 1 base and V 5 bases, and 13 bases lay outside the gene matches. Per the germline V gene, CDR1 is MDHEN and CDR2 is SYDVKM. The CDR3 is 17 residues long. The chain's CDR3 is CASSPLQGTYRNTEAFF. As DNA, the CDR3 is TGTGCCAGCAGTCCCCTACAGGGGACCTACAGGAACACTGAAGCTTTCTTT.

The J gene is TRBJ2-7, the V gene TRBV28; a weak D match, TRBD1 (6 bases). The CDR3 runs 15 residues. V gave up 4 bases and J gave up 6 bases, with 19 bases separating them. Germline values: CDR1 MDHEN, CDR2 SYDVKM. As DNA, the CDR3 is TGTGCCAGCAGTTCCCCCTCCGAGGGGGTGAGCGAGCAGTACTTC. This codes for CASSSPSEGVSEQYF.

This clone was seen once. CDR3 protein: CASSYGWRGYEQYF. In DNA form, the CDR3 reads TGTGCCAGCAGTTACGGGTGGCGGGGGTACGAGCAGTACTTC. The chain joins TRBV6-6 to TRBJ2-7; 7 nucleotides agree with TRBD2. Germline V gene sequence: CDR1 MNHNY, CDR2 SVGAGI (reference sequence). The ends lost 2 bases at V and 4 bases at J; junction bases unmatched: 5. The CDR3 is 14 amino acids.

The rearrangement uses TRBV11-2 and TRBJ2-1; TRBD2 matches at 7 bases. Germline V CDR1 and CDR2: SGHAT, FQNNGV. The CDR3 runs 16 residues. V lost 5 bases to trimming and J lost 2 bases; unmatched junction nucleotides: 9. The CDR3 DNA is TGTGCCAGCAGCCCCAGGAGGCGGGGGACCTACAATGAGCAGTTCTTC. This encodes CASSPRRRGTYNEQFF.

CDR3 sequence: CASNPIQRNTEAFF. Here the CDR3 DNA reads TGTGCCAGCAACCCAATACAGAGAAACACTGAAGCTTTCTTT. This sequence joins TRBV27 and TRBJ1-1; no reliable D call. The CDR3 consists of 14 residues. Germline V gene lookup returns CDR1 MNHEY and CDR2 SMNVEV (reference sequence). Deletions cut 7 bases from V and 2 bases from J, with 14 bases between.

V and J are TRBV9 and TRBJ1-1, with TRBD1 as a possible D gene (6 bases). The CDR3 sequence is 14 residues long. V was clipped by 4 bases and J by 4 bases, with 14 bases between them. CDR1 is SGDLS, CDR2 YYNGEE, per germline. The CDR3 DNA reads as TGTGCCAGCAGCCGCCAGGGAGGGGGCACTGAAGCTTTCTTT. This gives the protein CASSRQGGGTEAFF.

The CDR3 DNA is TGCAGCGTTCGACTAGCTCGGGCCGGGGAGCTGTTTTTT. This encodes CSVRLARAGELFF. The chain couples TRBV29-1 to TRBJ2-2; 7 bases fit TRBD2. The V segment lost 5 bases and the J segment 6 bases; nucleotides outside the gene matches: 6. CDR3 length equals 13 residues. Germline values: CDR1 SQVTM, CDR2 ANQGSEA.

The CDR3 DNA reads TGTGCCAGCAGTTATAGTGGGACTAGCGTCGACGAGCAGTACTTC. Translated, it gives CASSYSGTSVDEQYF. The chain links TRBV6-2 or TRBV6-3 to TRBJ2-7; 10 bases are a match to TRBD2. Unmatched junction bases numbered 7, after V lost 3 bases and J lost 5 bases. This CDR3 is built from 15 residues. Germline CDR1 and CDR2: MNHEY and SVGEGT.

The chain employs TRBV28 and TRBJ2-1; 9 bases fit TRBD2. CDR1 MDHEN and CDR2 SYDVKM come from the germline V gene. Trimming took 3 bases from V and 9 from J; bases not matched to a gene: 12. This CDR3 has 16 amino acids. The CDR3: CASSLYVAGVEGEQFF. In nucleotides, the CDR3 is TGTGCCAGCAGTTTGTACGTAGCGGGAGTGGAAGGTGAGCAGTTCTTC.

The count of this clone is one. The chain couples TRBV5-4 to TRBJ2-2, with D perhaps matching TRBD1 (6 bases). This CDR3 region has 18 residues. In germline, CDR1 is SGHNT, CDR2 YYREEE (reference sequence). V shed 1 base and J shed 4 bases, with 20 bases lying between them. Here the CDR3 DNA reads TGTGCCAGCAGCTTGTATTCCTCACAGGGTGAGGGCACCGGGGAGCTGTTTTTT. Residues: CASSLYSSQGEGTGELFF.

This clone is a singleton in its sample. This chain links TRBV28 with TRBJ1-2, with unresolved D. V dropped 2 bases and J dropped 3 bases, with 7 bases sitting between them. CDR3 length: 13 amino acids. The germline CDR1 and CDR2 sequences are MDHEN and SYDVKM. The CDR3 sequence is CASSLRVDYGYTF. As DNA, the CDR3 is TGTGCCAGCAGTTTAAGAGTGGACTATGGCTACACCTTC.

V is TRBV28 and J is TRBJ1-1; D not certain. Germline values: CDR1 MDHEN, CDR2 SYDVKM. Trimming pared 7 bases from V and 1 base from J, leaving 10 bases between. This CDR3 region has 13 residues. The CDR3 DNA reads TGTGCCAGCATCTCGGGTGGGAACACTGAAGCTTTCTTT. It encodes CASISGGNTEAFF.

The V and J genes are TRBV5-1 and TRBJ1-2; 9 nucleotides agree with TRBD1. Germline CDR1 and CDR2: SGHRS and YFSETQ. The CDR3 spans 12 residues. Trimming took 4 bases from V and 7 from J; bases not matched to a gene: 2. Here the CDR3 reads CASSPGQGGYTF. For the CDR3, the DNA is TGCGCCAGCAGCCCGGGACAGGGTGGCTACACCTTC.

The chain has TRBV30 and TRBJ2-7; TRBD1 might be the D (6 bases). The V end was cut by 4 bases, the J end by 2 bases, with 9 bases between. Per germline, CDR1 GTSNPN and CDR2 SVGIG (reference sequence). The CDR3 spans 12 residues. Written as DNA, the CDR3 is TGTGCCTGGACGGACAGAGCCTACGAGCAGTACTTC. Translated, it gives CAWTDRAYEQYF.

V is TRBV5-4 and J is TRBJ1-4; TRBD1 aligns across 12 bases. J lost 2 bases, V lost 4 bases, and 6 bases had no gene match. Germline CDR1 and CDR2: SGHNT and YYREEE (reference sequence). CDR3 length: 17 amino acids. DNA for the CDR3: TGTGCCAGCAGCCCGGGACAGGGGGCGCCCACTAATGAAAAACTGTTTTTT. It codes for CASSPGQGAPTNEKLFF.

This sequence joins TRBV2 and TRBJ1-4; 8 bases match TRBD1. This CDR3 is 13 amino acids long. V lost 6 bases and J lost 7; bases outside the gene matches: 4. CDR1 and CDR2 (germline): SNHLY, FYNNEI. DNA of the CDR3: TGTGCCAGCAGAAGAGGGACAGGTGAAAAACTGTTTTTT. Amino acid sequence: CASRRGTGEKLFF. The full variable domain, completed using reference TRBV2 and TRBJ1-4, is EPEVTQTPSHQVTQMGQEVILRCVPISNHLYFYWYRQILGQKVEFLVSFYNNEISEKSEIFDDQFSVERPDGSNFTLKIRSTKLEDSAMYFCASRRGTGEKLFFGSGTQLSVL.

This sequence joins TRBV3-1 (or the pseudogene TRBV3-2) and TRBJ1-4; a weak D match, TRBD1 (6 bases). Germline CDR1 is LGHDT and CDR2 is YNNKEL (reference sequence). The V end was cut by 4 bases, the J end by 4 bases, with 13 bases between. This CDR3 spans 15 amino acids. The CDR3 is CASSRTTGHNEKLFF. Written as DNA, the CDR3 is TGTGCCAGCAGCCGTACGACGGGACATAATGAAAAACTGTTTTTT.

The chain uses TRBV23-1 and TRBJ1-2; D might be TRBD1 (5 bases). TRBV23-1 is an open reading frame, and its role is uncertain. The CDR3 has 20 amino acids. V was shortened by 0 bases and J by 6 bases, with 29 bases between the two germline ends. CDR3 in DNA: TGCGCCAGCAGTCAATCGGGGTTCGGGCAGGGATGCTTGGGAAATCATGGCTACACCTTC. Translated: CASSQSGFGQGCLGNHGYTF.